Below are 32 T cell receptor beta chains sequenced from a single sample in a study of cytomegalovirus exposure and HLA in healthy donors. Primers for the PCR totalled 60 Vbeta and 13 Jbeta. Measured with immunoSEQ multiplex PCR; TCRdb has only the in-frame clones, and not every one. Among a few hundred thousand clones listed, about 83% were seen once. The sequenced sample was PBMCs. These receptors all come from a woman in her 40s in good health and CMV-seropositive.

With regard to this clone: Germline is not matched at one junction end, which may reflect a read error. This rearrangement joins TRBV5-1 to TRBJ1-2; 9 positions match TRBD1. CDR3 size: 13 residues. Germline assignment: CDR1 SGHRS and CDR2 YFSETQ. The DNA of the CDR3 is TGCGCCAGCAGCCCCACAGGGGGCTATGTCTACACCTTC. It yields the protein CASSPTGGYVYTF.

The chain couples TRBV7-9 to TRBJ1-2, with TRBD1 as a possible D gene (6 bases). The germline gives CDR1 SEHNR, CDR2 FQNEAQ (reference sequence). Trimming pared 4 bases from V and 0 bases from J, leaving 12 bases between. CDR3 length equals 15 residues. CDR3 sequence reads: CASSSTGLANYGYTF. For the CDR3, the DNA is TGTGCCAGCAGCTCTACAGGGCTAGCTAACTATGGCTACACCTTC.

This chain connects TRBV30 to TRBJ2-4; D may be TRBD2 (6 bases). V was clipped by 0 bases and J by 6 bases, with 15 bases between them. This CDR3 comprises 15 residues. From germline, CDR1 is GTSNPN and CDR2 SVGIG (reference sequence). The CDR3 DNA reads as TGTGCCTGGAGTGTACTGGCCAAAGCGGGAAACATTCAGTACTTC. Translating gives CAWSVLAKAGNIQYF.

This chain uses TRBV7-8 with TRBJ2-7; D is undetermined. CDR1 and CDR2 (germline): SGHVS, FQNEAQ. The V and J ends lost 2 bases and 4 bases respectively, with 9 bases between them. This CDR3 is built from 13 residues. CDR3 bases: TGTGCCAGCAGCTTAAGCAGGTCTTACGAGCAGTACTTC. Translating it yields CASSLSRSYEQYF.

The table lists this clone with a few counts. The chain recombines TRBV21-1 with TRBJ2-1; the table assigns TRBD2, which was not confirmed against the DNA. TRBV21-1 is flagged as a pseudogene. The CDR3 runs 13 residues. DNA for the CDR3: TGTGCCAGCAGGGCACTAGATAACAATGAGCAGTTCTTC. This gives the protein CASRALDNNEQFF.

In DNA form, the CDR3 reads TGCAGCGTTGAAGATCAGGGACTAGTTTCCTACGAGCAGTACTTC. This encodes CSVEDQGLVSYEQYF. The rearrangement uses TRBV29-1 and TRBJ2-7; 8 nucleotides agree with TRBD2. Germline CDR1 and CDR2: SQVTM and ANQGSEA. This CDR3 has 15 residues. J lost 1 base, V lost 0 bases, and 5 bases had no gene match.

The V and J genes are TRBV15 and TRBJ2-7; D remains unclear. CDR1 is LNHNV, CDR2 YYDKDF, per germline (reference sequence). This CDR3 contains 12 residues. Trimming pared 4 bases from V and 4 bases from J, leaving 8 bases between. The CDR3, as DNA: TGTGCCACCAGCACAAGCCAATACGAGCAGTACTTC. This codes for CATSTSQYEQYF.

This clone was counted a single time. The chain combines TRBV19 with TRBJ1-1; TRBD1 matches at 8 bases. Germline values: CDR1 LNHDA, CDR2 SQIVND (reference sequence). V gave up 10 bases and J gave up 4 bases; unmatched junction bases: 14. This CDR3 has 15 residues. DNA for the CDR3: TGTGCCACAACATCGTCCAGGGGGCGTTCCACTGAAGCTTTCTTT. Amino acids: CATTSSRGRSTEAFF.

The J gene is TRBJ2-1, the V gene TRBV27; TRBD2 agrees at 16 bases. Trimming removed 0 bases from V and 3 bases from J; junction bases left unmatched: 11. CDR3 length: 21 residues. Germline V gene sequence: CDR1 MNHEY, CDR2 SMNVEV (reference sequence). CDR3 loop: CASSLSPAGTSGRAFYNEQFF. In DNA form, the CDR3 reads TGTGCCAGCAGTTTATCGCCCGCCGGGACTAGCGGGAGGGCCTTCTACAATGAGCAGTTCTTC.

This sequence joins TRBV28 and TRBJ1-4; D may be TRBD1 (5 bases). CDR1 and CDR2 from the germline V gene are MDHEN and SYDVKM. Trimming took off 7 bases at V and 7 bases at J, with 19 bases between the two ends. The CDR3 length is 15 residues. CDR3 bases: TGTGCCAGCATTGATCGGTGGGGCTTAAGTGAAAAACTGTTTTTT. It yields the protein CASIDRWGLSEKLFF.

The chain carries TRBV29-1 and TRBJ2-5; D may be TRBD2 (6 bases). Between the trimmed V and J ends, which lost 5 bases and 5 bases, there was a span of 9 bases. Germline V gene sequence: CDR1 SQVTM, CDR2 ANQGSEA. This CDR3 contains 11 residues. CDR3 residues: CSVQSGETQYF. The DNA of the CDR3 is TGCAGCGTTCAGAGCGGGGAGACCCAGTACTTC.

The V gene is TRBV28, the J gene TRBJ2-3; tentative D call: TRBD1 (6 bases). V dropped 4 bases and J dropped 4 bases, with 12 bases sitting between them. The CDR3 spans 14 residues. From germline, CDR1 is MDHEN and CDR2 SYDVKM. The CDR3 loop is CASSYRVFPDTQYF. The CDR3 DNA follows: TGTGCCAGCAGTTACAGGGTCTTCCCAGATACGCAGTATTTT.

This clone was counted a single time. The chain uses TRBV7-8 and TRBJ2-5; D is perhaps TRBD2 (5 bases). The CDR3 is 15 amino acids. Trimming took off 5 bases at V and 0 bases at J, with 13 bases between the two ends. Germline V gene data show CDR1 as SGHVS and CDR2 as FQNEAQ. The CDR3 region is CASSRGRSNQETQYF. CDR3 DNA sequence: TGTGCCAGCAGCAGAGGGCGGAGTAACCAAGAGACCCAGTACTTC.

This chain uses TRBV28 with TRBJ1-1; 11 nucleotides align to TRBD1. The germline gives CDR1 MDHEN, CDR2 SYDVKM. The V segment lost 5 bases and the J segment 5 bases; nucleotides outside the gene matches: 7. The CDR3 is 15 residues long. This CDR3 reads CASSPPGTGGTEAFF. The CDR3, as DNA: TGTGCCAGCAGTCCTCCCGGGACAGGGGGGACTGAAGCTTTCTTT. The full variable domain, its missing parts supplied by reference TRBV28 and TRBJ1-1, is DVKVTQSSRYLVKRTGEKVFLECVQDMDHENMFWYRQDPGLGLRLIYFSYDVKMKEKGDIPEGYSVSREKKERFSLILESASTNQTSMYLCASSPPGTGGTEAFFGQGTRLTVV.

The rearrangement links TRBV6-5 to TRBJ2-3; 8 bases agree with TRBD2. Germline V gene data show CDR1 as MNHEY and CDR2 as SVGAGI. The V segment lost 6 bases and the J segment 3 bases; nucleotides outside the gene matches: 8. CDR3 size: 15 residues. As DNA, the CDR3 is TGTGCCAGCAGGACAAGCGGGAGAAGGACAGATACGCAGTATTTT. Encoded protein: CASRTSGRRTDTQYF.

As for this clone: Relative to the germline gene, one junction end is altered; a read error may explain this. This CDR3 is CSVARDYQGTQYF. CDR3 DNA: TGCAGCGTTGCCCGGGACTACCAAGGGACCCAGTACTTC. This rearrangement joins TRBV29-1 to TRBJ2-5; 7 bases match TRBD2. This CDR3 spans 13 amino acids. Per the germline V gene, CDR1 is SQVTM and CDR2 is ANQGSEA.

V and J are TRBV5-4 and TRBJ2-2; the match to TRBD2 covers 9 bases. The ends lost 2 bases at V and 4 bases at J; junction bases unmatched: 3. In germline, CDR1 is SGHNT, CDR2 YYREEE (reference sequence). This CDR3 region has 15 residues. CDR3 in DNA: TGTGCCAGCAGCTTTAAACTAGCGGGCACCGGGGAGCTGTTTTTT. Protein product: CASSFKLAGTGELFF.

This chain joins TRBV6-5 and TRBJ1-6, with D possibly TRBD1 on 5 matching bases. The CDR3 totals 13 residues. Germline assignment: CDR1 MNHEY and CDR2 SVGAGI. Trimming stripped 7 bases from V and 9 bases from J, with 13 bases between. CDR3 DNA: TGTGCCAGCACCGGACACCCACCTTCACCCCTCCACTTT. Translation gives CASTGHPPSPLHF.

This clone turned up a few times. Other DNA sequences in the sample encode the same CDR3. The rearrangement uses TRBV5-1 and TRBJ1-4; D not certain. This CDR3 spans 15 amino acids. Germline CDR1 is SGHRS and CDR2 is YFSETQ. Deletions cut 5 bases from V and 0 bases from J, with 11 bases between. This CDR3 is CASSPGASTNEKLFF. The DNA for the CDR3 is TGCGCCAGCAGTCCGGGTGCCTCAACTAATGAAAAACTGTTTTTT.

V gene TRBV25-1 combines with J gene TRBJ1-2, with no clear D. Germline CDR1 and CDR2: MGHDK and SYGVNS. The V end lost 1 base, the J end lost 4 bases, and 10 bases lay between the germline ends. CDR3 length equals 14 residues. Here the CDR3 reads CASSELASSYGYTF. The CDR3 nucleotides are TGTGCCAGCAGTGAATTAGCCAGTTCCTATGGCTACACCTTC.

This rearrangement joins TRBV5-6 to TRBJ2-2; tentatively, D is TRBD1 (5 bases). V lost 0 bases and J 5 bases, leaving 14 bases between the germline ends. Germline V lookup: CDR1 SGHDT, CDR2 YYEEEE. This CDR3 comprises 16 residues. In DNA form, the CDR3 reads TGTGCCAGCAGCTTGGGAGGCAGCCCAGGGACCGGGGAGCTGTTTTTT. It translates to CASSLGGSPGTGELFF.

The chain is built from TRBV7-9 and TRBJ1-2, with TRBD1 as a possible D gene (6 bases). This CDR3 comprises 17 residues. The V end lost 0 bases, the J end lost 3 bases, and 17 bases lay between the germline ends. Germline values: CDR1 SEHNR, CDR2 FQNEAQ (reference sequence). The CDR3 nucleotides read TGTGCCAGCAGCTTAGCGCTACAGGGCCCACCATACTATGGCTACACCTTC. Translated, it gives CASSLALQGPPYYGYTF.

The chain employs TRBV9 and TRBJ1-1, with 8 bases lining up with TRBD1. Germline values: CDR1 SGDLS, CDR2 YYNGEE. The CDR3 is 16 residues long. J gave up 3 bases and V 3 bases, and 10 bases lay outside the gene matches. Here the CDR3 reads CASSASRGPGDTEAFF. CDR3 in DNA: TGTGCCAGCAGCGCTAGCAGGGGGCCCGGGGACACTGAAGCTTTCTTT.

This chain links TRBV4-2 with TRBJ2-1; possible D gene TRBD2, 5 bases. CDR1 is LGHNA, CDR2 YNFKEQ, per germline. The V and J ends lost 1 base and 2 bases respectively, with 9 bases between them. This CDR3 spans 15 amino acids. CDR3 sequence: CASSQAVGTYNEQFF. The CDR3 nucleotides read TGTGCCAGCAGCCAAGCGGTCGGGACCTACAATGAGCAGTTCTTC.

The chain recombines TRBV28 with TRBJ1-2; 11 bases align to TRBD1. V lost 5 bases, J lost 4 bases, and 9 bases stayed unmatched. CDR3 length: 16 residues. Germline values: CDR1 MDHEN, CDR2 SYDVKM. The CDR3 bases are TGTGCCAGCAGTCGAGGACAGGGGGCTCTTTCCTATGGCTACACCTTC. It is translated as CASSRGQGALSYGYTF.

This chain joins TRBV28 and TRBJ1-1; TRBD1 agrees at 9 bases. The CDR3 consists of 15 residues. CDR1 is MDHEN, CDR2 SYDVKM, per germline. Trimming removed 6 bases from V and 10 bases from J; junction bases left unmatched: 15. CDR3 sequence (DNA): TGTGCCAGCAGAATCGAAAAACAGGGGGCGCTGAGAGCTTTCTTT. It is translated as CASRIEKQGALRAFF.

This chain uses TRBV13 with TRBJ2-2; D is possibly TRBD1 (6 bases). The germline V and J ends were trimmed by 1 base and 6 bases, with 18 bases remaining between them. Per the germline V gene, CDR1 is PRHDT and CDR2 is FYEKMQ (reference sequence). This CDR3 is built from 17 residues. The CDR3 loop is CASSLAQSGDWAGELFF. CDR3 nucleotide sequence: TGTGCCAGCAGCTTAGCCCAATCAGGGGATTGGGCCGGGGAGCTGTTTTTT.

The chain recombines TRBV18 with TRBJ1-1; D is perhaps TRBD1 (5 bases). Germline-derived CDR1 and CDR2 are KGHSH and LQKENI. V lost 3 bases, J lost 5 bases, and 10 bases lay in between. There are 13 residues in the CDR3. The CDR3 coding sequence is TGTGCCAGCTCACCCCAAGGGGAAACTGAAGCTTTCTTT. It codes for CASSPQGETEAFF.

Only a few counts were recorded for this clone. V and J are TRBV11-2 and TRBJ1-3, with D uncertain. Trimming removed 2 bases at V and 7 bases at J, with 9 bases between. This CDR3 is built from 13 residues. Per the germline V gene, CDR1 is SGHAT and CDR2 is FQNNGV. The CDR3 sequence is CASSLPPANTIYF. Written as DNA, the CDR3 is TGTGCCAGCAGCTTACCCCCCGCGAACACCATATATTTT.

The J gene is TRBJ2-5, the V gene TRBV7-2; D is perhaps TRBD2 (6 bases). Trimming took off 5 bases at V and 5 bases at J, with 18 bases between the two ends. The CDR3 is made up of 15 amino acids. The germline V gene encodes CDR1 SGHTA and CDR2 FQGNSA. This CDR3 reads CASSRPGGPRETQYF. The DNA for the CDR3 is TGTGCCAGCAGCCGCCCCGGAGGGCCGAGGGAGACCCAGTACTTC.

CDR3 sequence: CASSTGYQETQYF. CDR3 in DNA: TGTGCCAGTAGTACAGGCTACCAAGAGACCCAGTACTTC. This chain joins TRBV19 and TRBJ2-5, with D hard to call. The germline CDR1 and CDR2 sequences are LNHDA and SQIVND (reference sequence). The CDR3 contains 13 residues. Trimming left V 4 bases short and J 0 bases short, with 6 bases between.

This chain connects TRBV19 to TRBJ2-7, with D possibly matching TRBD2 (5 bases). Germline loops: CDR1 LNHDA, CDR2 SQIVND (reference sequence). CDR3 length: 14 residues. Trimming pared 5 bases from V and 3 bases from J, leaving 14 bases between. CDR3 sequence reads: CASSRRYGGYEQYF. As DNA, the CDR3 is TGTGCCAGTAGTCGAAGATATGGAGGCTACGAGCAGTACTTC.